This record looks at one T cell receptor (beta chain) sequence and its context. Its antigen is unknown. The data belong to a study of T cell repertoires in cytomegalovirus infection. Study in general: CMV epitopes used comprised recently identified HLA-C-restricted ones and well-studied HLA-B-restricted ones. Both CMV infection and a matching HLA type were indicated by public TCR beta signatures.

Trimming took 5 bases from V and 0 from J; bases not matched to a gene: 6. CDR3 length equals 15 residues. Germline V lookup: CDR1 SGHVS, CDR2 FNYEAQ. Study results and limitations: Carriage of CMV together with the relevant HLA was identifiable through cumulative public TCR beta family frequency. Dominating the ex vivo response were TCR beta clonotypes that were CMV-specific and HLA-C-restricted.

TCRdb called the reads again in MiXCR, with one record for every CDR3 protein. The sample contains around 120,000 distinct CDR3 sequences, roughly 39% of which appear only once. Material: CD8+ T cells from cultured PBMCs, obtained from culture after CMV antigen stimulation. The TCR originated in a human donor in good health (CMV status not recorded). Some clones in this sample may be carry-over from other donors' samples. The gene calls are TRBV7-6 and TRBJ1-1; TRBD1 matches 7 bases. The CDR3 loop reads CASSLKGTVNTEAFF. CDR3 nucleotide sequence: TGTGCCAGCAGCCTGAAGGGGACAGTGAACACTGAAGCTTTCTTT.